The 8 T cell receptor beta chains below were found in one sample sequenced in a study of OX40 agonist ivuxolimab in advanced cancers. Libraries were prepared by immunoSEQ multiplex PCR; TCRdb keeps only in-frame clonotypes and omits some of them. The table includes about 100,000 clones, about 90% detected once. Sequenced here: CD4+ or CD8+ T cells sorted from blood, sampled in a trial of the OX40 agonist ivuxolimab. Receptors originate from an adult with an advanced solid tumor such as melanoma, head and neck, liver or kidney cancer.

The sample holds a few counts of this clone. The V call is TRBV6-6, the J call TRBJ1-1; no firm D call. This CDR3 is built from 15 residues. CDR1 is MNHNY and CDR2 is SVGAGI in the germline V gene (reference sequence). Trimming removed 0 bases from V and 0 bases from J, with 8 bases in between. CDR3 DNA sequence: TGTGCCAGCAGTTACTCGAACCCCATGAACACTGAAGCTTTCTTT. Protein product: CASSYSNPMNTEAFF.

Here the CDR3 reads CASSIRGMSTDTQYF. CDR3 bases: TGTGCCAGTAGTATTAGGGGGATGAGCACAGATACGCAGTATTTT. This sequence joins TRBV19 and TRBJ2-3; possible D gene TRBD1, 6 bases. Trimming removed 3 bases from V and 0 bases from J, with 10 bases in between. The CDR3 loop spans 15 amino acids. The germline V gene encodes CDR1 LNHDA and CDR2 SQIVND (reference sequence).

The CDR3 protein is CASGSTGVPLYEQYF. The CDR3 region has the DNA TGCGCCAGCGGAAGCACAGGGGTACCCCTCTACGAGCAGTACTTC. This rearrangement joins TRBV4-3 to TRBJ2-7; 7 positions match TRBD1. V shed 8 bases and J 3 bases; nucleotides not matched to a gene: 13. Per germline, CDR1 LGHNA and CDR2 YSLEER. This CDR3 is 15 amino acids long.

The chain recombines TRBV4-1 with TRBJ2-7; D may be TRBD1 (5 bases). This CDR3 region has 15 residues. CDR1 is MGHRA and CDR2 is YSYEKL in the germline V gene. Trimming pared 0 bases from V and 6 bases from J, leaving 15 bases between. The chain's CDR3 is CASSQDQQVIREQYF. Written as DNA, the CDR3 is TGCGCCAGCAGCCAAGATCAACAGGTCATACGCGAGCAGTACTTC.

The DNA of the CDR3 is TGTGCCAGCTCTCTAAGACAGGGGAACACCGGGGAGCTGTTTTTT. This translates into CASSLRQGNTGELFF. The chain links TRBV18 to TRBJ2-2, with 7 bases fitting TRBD1. The CDR3 is 15 amino acids. With V trimmed by 6 bases and J by 1 base, 5 bases remained unmatched. Germline CDR1 and CDR2: KGHSH and LQKENI. Full variable domain (outside the CDR3, taken from reference TRBV18 and TRBJ2-2): NAGVMQNPRHLVRRRGQEARLRCSPMKGHSHVYWYRQLPEEGLKFMVYLQKENIIDESGMPKERFSAEFPKEGPSILRIQQVVRGDSAAYFCASSLRQGNTGELFFGEGSRLTVL.

In DNA, the CDR3 is TGTGCCTGGAGTGTAAGTGACACTTCACCCCTCCACTTT. This encodes CAWSVSDTSPLHF. The chain combines TRBV30 with TRBJ1-6; no reliable D call. Germline CDR1 is GTSNPN and CDR2 is SVGIG (reference sequence). The CDR3 covers 13 residues. Trimming shortened V by 0 bases and J by 9 bases, and 9 bases separated the two germline ends.

This chain connects TRBV28 to TRBJ2-2, with D uncertain. Trimming pared 4 bases from V and 7 bases from J, leaving 19 bases between. The CDR3 has 16 residues. Germline assignment: CDR1 MDHEN and CDR2 SYDVKM. DNA of the CDR3: TGTGCCAGCAGTTCCCACAGTACCTCCTCAATCGGGGAGCTGTTTTTT. It translates to CASSSHSTSSIGELFF.

The chain is built from TRBV18 and TRBJ2-1, with D unclear. The CDR3 length is 14 residues. V lost 3 bases and J lost 0, with 6 bases in between. CDR1 is KGHSH, CDR2 LQKENI, per germline. The CDR3 bases are TGTGCCAGCTCACCGGGTAGCTCCTACAATGAGCAGTTCTTC. This sequence encodes CASSPGSSYNEQFF.